This entry concerns a single TCR beta chain. Its antigen is not known. Blood samples were obtained at baseline, cycle 4 day 1, and cycle 7 day 1. The assay was immunoSEQ multiplex PCR, and TCRdb's table has in-frame clones only and misses some. Of roughly 50,000 clones in the sample, approximately 85% were seen once. Germline CDR1 and CDR2: SGDLS and YYNGEE. The CDR3 contains 12 residues. The V segment lost 6 bases and the J segment 6 bases; nucleotides outside the gene matches: 3. This record belongs to a study of OX40 agonist ivuxolimab in advanced cancers. Broader study findings: At 0.1 to 3.0 mg/kg, clonal expansion of CD4+ and CD8+ blood T cells had occurred by week 6.

The specimen was CD4+ or CD8+ T cells sorted from blood, collected in a trial of the OX40 agonist ivuxolimab. The chain employs TRBV9 and TRBJ2-1; TRBD1 agrees at 7 bases. This sequence was found in an adult with an advanced solid tumor such as melanoma, head and neck, liver or kidney cancer. In nucleotides, the CDR3 is TGTGCCAGCACCTCAGGGGGCAATGAGCAGTTCTTC. Encoded protein: CASTSGGNEQFF.